Listed below are T cell receptor beta chains from one sample, sequenced in a study of circulating tumor DNA in untreated peripheral T-cell lymphoma. Data came from immunoSEQ multiplex PCR; TCRdb stores just in-frame clones and leaves some out. The sample has about 10,000 clones; roughly 80% are singletons. Sequencing was carried out using tumor tissue. The receptors were gathered from a human donor with peripheral T-cell lymphoma. Each CDR3 is given with its conserved first and last residue. Each record gives: J gene, D gene, clone size, V gene, CDR3 DNA, CDR3 protein. D genes are given only for firm matches. Only some rows state a clone size, as once, few, many or a class for expanded clones.

TRBJ2-7,NA,NA,TRBV10-2,TGCGCCAGCAGTGAGGGACGGCCTTACGAGCAGTACTTC,CASSEGRPYEQYF
TRBJ1-1,NA,NA,TRBV6-8,TGTGCCAGCAGTGCAGGGTACACTGAAACTTTCTTT,CASSAGYTETFF
TRBJ1-5,NA,NA,TRBV10-3,TGTGCCATCAGTGAGAGGGACACTCAGCCCCAGCATTTT,CAISERDTQPQHF
TRBJ2-2,TRBD2,NA,TRBV15,TGTGCCACCAGCAGTAGCGGGGGGGCCGGCGGGGAGCTGTTTTTT,CATSSSGGAGGELFF
TRBJ2-2,TRBD2,NA,TRBV11-3,TGTGCCAGCAGCCTCATTAGCGGGGCTGACACCGGGGAGCTGTTTTTT,CASSLISGADTGELFF
TRBJ2-7,TRBD2,NA,TRBV30,TGTGCCTGGAGTGAGGGAGGGGTTTTGGACGAGCAGTACTTC,CAWSEGGVLDEQYF
TRBJ2-1,TRBD1,few,TRBV18,TGTGCCAGCTCACTGGACAGGGATCCGTATGAGCAGTTCTTC,CASSLDRDPYEQFF
TRBJ1-3,NA,few,TRBV10-2,TGCGCCACCCCTGATGGTACCAGCAACACCATATATTTT,CATPDGTSNTIYF
TRBJ1-5,TRBD1,NA,TRBV6-8,TGTGCCACCGACAGGGCGCGCAATCAGCCCCAGCATTTT,CATDRARNQPQHF
TRBJ1-3,NA,NA,TRBV6-8,TGTGCCAGCGGACCGCGGGGGTTCTCTGGAAACACCATATATTTT,CASGPRGFSGNTIYF
TRBJ2-4,NA,once,TRBV18,TGTGCCAGCTCACCCCTTGGGCCAGGGGACATTCAGTACTTC,CASSPLGPGDIQYF
TRBJ2-3,NA,NA,TRBV15,TGTGCCACCAGCAGAGAGAGTCTAGTAGGCACAGATACGCAGTATTTT,CATSRESLVGTDTQYF
TRBJ1-2,TRBD1,NA,TRBV5-1,TGCGCCAGCAGCTTGGCCAGGGACAGGGCCTCGCCATCTAGCTATGGCTACACCTTC,CASSLARDRASPSSYGYTF
TRBJ1-1,NA,NA,TRBV11-3,TGTGCCAGCAGCTTCGGGGTACCGGGGACTGAAGCTTTCTTT,CASSFGVPGTEAFF
TRBJ1-5,TRBD1,NA,TRBV6-4,TGTGCCAGCAGTGACAGGGGGCACAATCAGCCCCAGCATTTT,CASSDRGHNQPQHF
TRBJ2-7,NA,NA,TRBV5-1,TGCGCCAGCAGCCTACTGGGGACAAGATTCTACGAGCAGTACTTC,CASSLLGTRFYEQYF
TRBJ2-4,NA,NA,TRBV11-3,TGTGCCAGCAGCTTGTTAACTCCCATCCTAGCCAAAAACATTCAGTACTTC,CASSLLTPILAKNIQYF
TRBJ2-1,TRBD1,NA,TRBV7-6,TGTGCCAGCAGCCGGACAGGGTCCTACAATGAGCAGTTCTTC,CASSRTGSYNEQFF
TRBJ2-3,NA,NA,TRBV1,TGCGCCAGCAGCCAACCCAGGGGCACAGATACGCAGTATTTT,CASSQPRGTDTQYF
TRBJ2-3,TRBD1,NA,TRBV11-3,TGTGCCAGCAGAGCCTGGGACAGGGGAGAAGTAGATACGCAGTATTTT,CASRAWDRGEVDTQYF
TRBJ2-7,TRBD1,once,TRBV11-3,TGTGCCAGCAGCCGGGACAGCCTTAGCTCCTACGAGCAGTACTTC,CASSRDSLSSYEQYF
TRBJ2-4,NA,NA,TRBV6-8,TGTGCCAGCAGTCAACAGGGTGATGGGGCCAAAAACATTCAGTACTTC,CASSQQGDGAKNIQYF
TRBJ1-2,NA,NA,TRBV19,TGTGCCAGTAGTATTGACACCACCTATGGCTACACCTTC,CASSIDTTYGYTF
TRBJ2-5,NA,once,TRBV7-7,TGTGCCAGCAGCTTACTCCGGCGTGCGGAGACCCAGTACTTC,CASSLLRRAETQYF
TRBJ2-5,NA,NA,TRBV10-3,TGTGCCATCAGTGAGACTCAGGGGGGAGAGACCCAGTACTTC,CAISETQGGETQYF
TRBJ2-1,NA,once,TRBV10-2,TGCGCCACCCAGGGGGGGGACGTCTACAATGAGCAGTTCTTC,CATQGGDVYNEQFF
TRBJ1-2,NA,NA,TRBV5-1,TGCGCCAGTAGCCCCAGCGAGGGGGGAAACTATGGCTACACCTTC,CASSPSEGGNYGYTF
TRBJ1-3,NA,NA,TRBV19,TGTGCCAGTACTATCAGCTCTGGAAACACCATATATTTT,CASTISSGNTIYF
TRBJ2-2,NA,few,TRBV11-3,TGTGCCAGCAGCTTCTCGGGGTCCGGCGAGCTCGGGGAGCTGTTTTTT,CASSFSGSGELGELFF
TRBJ1-5,TRBD1,few,TRBV29-1,TGCAGCGTACGAGACGGGACAGGGCCAAATCAGCCCCAGCATTTT,CSVRDGTGPNQPQHF
TRBJ1-1,NA,NA,TRBV7-1,TGTGCCAGCAGCTTAATGGGGCACACTGAAGCTTTCTTT,CASSLMGHTEAFF
TRBJ1-1,NA,NA,TRBV4-1,TGCGCCAGCAGCCAAGATAGAAGCAAAGCCGTGAACACTGAAGCTTTCTTT,CASSQDRSKAVNTEAFF
TRBJ1-2,NA,NA,TRBV14,TGTGCCAGCAGCCAGTCAGGGAGCGGTGGCTACACCTTC,CASSQSGSGGYTF
TRBJ2-7,NA,NA,TRBV10-3,TGTGCCATCAGTGAGGTGGGTGGCAGGGTCTACGAGCAGTACTTC,CAISEVGGRVYEQYF
TRBJ1-5,NA,once,TRBV18,TGTGCCAGCTCAACGGGGGGATCAAGCAATCAGCCCCAGCATTTT,CASSTGGSSNQPQHF
TRBJ1-1,NA,NA,TRBV18,TGTGCCAGCTCACCTACCAGGGACCCTTGGACAAGTGAAGTTTTCTTT,CASSPTRDPWTSEVFF
TRBJ2-1,NA,few,TRBV14,TGTGCCAGCAGCCAAGGCCTGCTTGAGGTGTGGGAGCAGTTCTTC,CASSQGLLEVWEQFF
TRBJ1-5,NA,NA,TRBV10-3,TGTGCCATCAGTGAGGGGAAGACTAATCAGCCCCAGCATTTT,CAISEGKTNQPQHF
TRBJ1-6,NA,NA,TRBV15,TGTGCCACCAGTACCGGGACACAATATTCACCCCTCCACTTT,CATSTGTQYSPLHF
TRBJ2-2,TRBD1,NA,TRBV2,TGTGCCAGCGGCGGGGACAGGGCACACACCGGGGAGCTGTTTTTT,CASGGDRAHTGELFF
TRBJ1-6,NA,NA,TRBV9,TGTGCCAGCAGAGAAGCGGGTGAAGATTCACCCCTCCACTTT,CASREAGEDSPLHF
TRBJ2-4,NA,NA,TRBV7-5,TGTGCCAGCAGCTTTCAGGGGGCCAAAAACATTCAGTACTTC,CASSFQGAKNIQYF
TRBJ2-7,NA,NA,TRBV11-3,TGTGCCAGCAGCCACCGGGGGACGGGGTTTCCCTACGAGCAGTACTTC,CASSHRGTGFPYEQYF
TRBJ1-5,NA,NA,TRBV6-8,TGTGCCAGCAGGGTCCTACAGGGATATAGCAATCAGCCCCAGCATTTT,CASRVLQGYSNQPQHF
TRBJ1-1,NA,NA,TRBV10-2,TGCGCCAGCAGTCCCCGGGGGCGAGCTGAAGCTTTCTTT,CASSPRGRAEAFF
TRBJ2-7,TRBD1,medium-sized,TRBV11-3,TGTGCCAGCAGCTGGGGGACAGTTTCTACCTACGAGCAGTACTTC,CASSWGTVSTYEQYF
TRBJ2-1,TRBD2,NA,TRBV7-8,TGTGCCAGCAGCTCTAATGGGGGGGGTGAGCAGTTCTTC,CASSSNGGGEQFF
TRBJ2-5,NA,NA,TRBV11-3,TGTGCCAGCAGCTTGGCCAGGGGGGAACAAGAGACCCAGTACTTC,CASSLARGEQETQYF
TRBJ2-1,NA,NA,TRBV7-5,TGTGCCAGCAGCTTAGGGACTAGCGGGGGGGCAAATGAGCAGTTCTTC,CASSLGTSGGANEQFF
TRBJ2-7,NA,NA,TRBV11-3,TGTGCCAGCAGCTTGGGGCCGGGTCGCAGAAAATCCCACGAGCAGTACTTC,CASSLGPGRRKSHEQYF
TRBJ1-1,NA,few,TRBV29-1,TGCAGCATATCTGGGGGACTCTTCACTGAAGCTTTCTTT,CSISGGLFTEAFF
TRBJ2-1,TRBD1,NA,TRBV5-1,TGCGCCAGCAGCCCTTTGACAGGGACGCTCTACAATGAGCAGTTCTTC,CASSPLTGTLYNEQFF
TRBJ1-2,TRBD1,NA,TRBV6-1,TGTGCCAGCAGTGAAGCTGCAGGGGGACTAAGAGGCTACACCTTC,CASSEAAGGLRGYTF
TRBJ2-5,NA,NA,TRBV12-2,TGTGCCAGTCGCTTCGGAAGGTACCAAGAGACCCAGTACTTC,CASRFGRYQETQYF
TRBJ1-1,NA,NA,TRBV10-3,TGTGCCATCAGTTCGGTGGGTCAGAACACTGAAGCTTTCTTT,CAISSVGQNTEAFF
TRBJ1-1,NA,NA,TRBV6-8,TGTGCCAGCAGCCTCCGGGACAATTACACTGAAGCTTTCTTT,CASSLRDNYTEAFF
TRBJ2-7,NA,NA,TRBV18,TGTGCCAGCTCACTTCCCGGACTGGATGCGGGACGATCCTACGAGCAATACTTC,CASSLPGLDAGRSYEQYF